These T cell receptor beta chains were read from a single sample in a study of T cell responses to AZD1222 COVID-19 vaccine. The protocol was immunoSEQ multiplex PCR, while the TCRdb copy is restricted to in-frame clones and leaves out a portion. This table holds about 88,000 clones, 90% to 95% found once. This specimen consisted of peripheral blood, obtained on day 0 of MenACWY control vaccination. These receptors originate from an adult in good health. Each CDR3 is given with its conserved first and last residue. A D gene is named only where the DNA matches it firmly. The size entry is marked missing in some rows and otherwise reads once, few, many or a size class.

V	size	J	D	DNA	CDR3
TRBV6-6	NA	TRBJ1-5	NA	TGTGCCAGCAGCGTAACCTCTAATAGCAATCAGCCCCAGCATTTT	CASSVTSNSNQPQHF
TRBV10-3	NA	TRBJ2-7	TRBD2	TGTGCCATCAAAGGTTCGGGGGGTGACGAGCAGTACTTC	CAIKGSGGDEQYF
TRBV11-1	NA	TRBJ1-2	NA	TGTGCCAGCAGCATCGGGACCGGTAACTATGGCTACACCTTC	CASSIGTGNYGYTF
TRBV5-1	NA	TRBJ2-1	NA	TGCGCCAGCAGCCCGAGGGGGAGTTGGTTATTCGAGCAGTTCTTC	CASSPRGSWLFEQFF
TRBV18	NA	TRBJ2-6	NA	TGTGCCAGCTCACCACGTTCGGGGGGCGGTTTATCTGGGGCCAACGTCCTGACTTTC	CASSPRSGGGLSGANVLTF
TRBV28	NA	TRBJ1-4	NA	TGTGCCAGCAGTCTCCAGGGGCTTGCTAATGAAAAACTGTTTTTT	CASSLQGLANEKLFF
TRBV28	NA	TRBJ1-1	TRBD1	TGTGCCAGCACCCTCGGACAGGGCCACACTGAAGCTTTCTTT	CASTLGQGHTEAFF
TRBV24-1	NA	TRBJ2-3	NA	TGTGCCACCAGTCGGGACGCAGTCGCAGATACGCAGTATTTT	CATSRDAVADTQYF
TRBV5-1	NA	TRBJ1-2	TRBD1	TGCGCCAGCAGCTTGAACAGGGGGCATGACTATGGCTACACCTTC	CASSLNRGHDYGYTF
TRBV21-1	once	TRBJ1-2	NA	TGTGCCAGCGAAGCGGCGGACTATGGCTACACCTTC	CASEAADYGYTF
TRBV28	NA	TRBJ2-1	TRBD2	TGTGCCAGCAGTTCCCCCCCTGCGGGGGGGCTCGGTGAGCAGTTCTTC	CASSSPPAGGLGEQFF
TRBV6-6	NA	TRBJ1-2	NA	TGTGCCAGCATGTCCGTGTCTAACTATGGCTACACCTTC	CASMSVSNYGYTF
TRBV3-1/TRBV3-2	NA	TRBJ2-7	NA	TGTGCCAGCAGCCTATCATGGACGGACCGCTCCTACGAGCAGTACTTC	CASSLSWTDRSYEQYF
TRBV7-9	few	TRBJ1-3	NA	TGTGCCAGCAGCTTAGTTCCGAAAGCCTCTGGAAACACCATATATTTT	CASSLVPKASGNTIYF
TRBV7-2	NA	TRBJ1-2	NA	TGTGCCAGCAGCTTAGCGGGCGCGGACCAAGGGGGCTACACCTTC	CASSLAGADQGGYTF
TRBV6-1	NA	TRBJ2-2	TRBD1	TGTGCCAGCAGTAGCAATCAGGGGGCCGGGGAGCTGTTTTTT	CASSSNQGAGELFF
TRBV7-3	NA	TRBJ2-3	TRBD2	TGTGCCAGCAGCCCCAGACTAGCGGGGTCCGATACGCAGTATTTT	CASSPRLAGSDTQYF
TRBV28	NA	TRBJ1-6	TRBD1	TGTGCCAGCGCGACAGGGGATTCACCCCTCCACTTT	CASATGDSPLHF
TRBV10-1	NA	TRBJ1-4	NA	TGCGCCAGCAGTGAGGGGGTCAACGGTGAAAAACTGTTTTTT	CASSEGVNGEKLFF
TRBV5-1	NA	TRBJ2-2	NA	TGCGCCAGCAGCCCACTGGGCAGTGGAAACACCGGGGAGCTGTTTTTT	CASSPLGSGNTGELFF
TRBV10-1	NA	TRBJ1-2	TRBD1	TGCGCCAGCGGACAGGGGGATGGCTACACCTTC	CASGQGDGYTF
TRBV14	NA	TRBJ1-6	TRBD1	TGTGCCAGCAGCCAAATCGGACAGGGGAACTCACCCCTCCACTTT	CASSQIGQGNSPLHF
TRBV27	NA	TRBJ1-1	NA	TGTGCCAGCAGTTTATTGGGGTTGGACACTGAAGCTTTCTTT	CASSLLGLDTEAFF
TRBV6-5	NA	TRBJ2-2	NA	TGTGCCAGCAGTTACGAGGGACCCGGGGAGCTGTTTTTT	CASSYEGPGELFF
TRBV7-9	NA	TRBJ1-2	NA	TGTGCCAGCAGCCAGCCGGGGGCCCACCGAGGCTACACCTTC	CASSQPGAHRGYTF
TRBV10-2	NA	TRBJ2-3	TRBD1	TGCGCCAGCAGAGACGGGACAGGGGGTACTGATACGCAGTATTTT	CASRDGTGGTDTQYF
TRBV7-9	NA	TRBJ1-2	NA	TGTGCCAGCAGCTTTTTGGGTTCGTCAATGTATGGCTACACCTTC	CASSFLGSSMYGYTF
TRBV5-1	NA	TRBJ1-4	TRBD1	TGCGCCAGCAGGGTTGGGACAGGAAACAATGAAAAACTGTTTTTT	CASRVGTGNNEKLFF
TRBV10-1	NA	TRBJ2-3	NA	TGCGCCAGCAGTGAGCGCCTTGGTCTGGGAGCCACAGATACGCAGTATTTT	CASSERLGLGATDTQYF
TRBV28	NA	TRBJ2-2	TRBD1	TGTGCCAGCAGTTTTCCGGGACAGGGGGCGACCGGGGAGCTGTTTTTT	CASSFPGQGATGELFF
TRBV9	once	TRBJ1-1	NA	TGTGCCAGCAGCGTTGGGGACGACACTGAAGCTTTCTTT	CASSVGDDTEAFF
TRBV11-3	NA	TRBJ2-1	NA	TGTGCCAGCAGCTTAGGGGTATCCCGCCCCAATGAGCAGTTCTTC	CASSLGVSRPNEQFF
TRBV19	NA	TRBJ2-1	NA	TGTGCCAGTAGTATGAGCGGCGGCTACAATGAGCAGTTCTTC	CASSMSGGYNEQFF
TRBV7-2	NA	TRBJ1-2	TRBD1	TGTGCCAGCAGCCCCGGGACAGGGGACAACTATGGCTACACCTTC	CASSPGTGDNYGYTF
TRBV5-6	NA	TRBJ2-4	NA	TGTGCCAGCAGCTACGCGACAGTAGCCAAAAACATTCAGTACTTC	CASSYATVAKNIQYF